This TCR beta chain was retrieved from a study of monozygotic twins with inflammatory bowel disease. The CDR3 totals 13 residues. Per germline, CDR1 SGHAT and CDR2 FQNNGV. For every TCR library, about 3,400 ng of total RNA was used. TCRdb reanalyzed the 5' RACE reads and collapses them to one entry per CDR3 protein, without DNA. The listing contains about 330,000 distinct CDR3 sequences. The receptor's source is a human donor with ulcerative colitis or Crohn's disease, or a healthy co-twin of an affected twin (not recorded which). Material: blood. The chain recombines TRBV11-2 with TRBJ2-3. CDR3 sequence reads: CASSFSRTDTQYF. The variable domain in full, completed from reference TRBV11-2 and TRBJ2-3, reads EAGVAQSPRYKIIEKRQSVAFWCNPISGHATLYWYQQILGQGPKLLIQFQNNGVVDDSQLPKDRFSAERLKGVDSTLKIQPAKLEDSAVYLCASSFSRTDTQYFGPGTRLTVL.